The 8 T cell receptor beta chains below all came from one sample that was sequenced in a study of identical twins (dated by TCRdb to between 2015 and 2016). The library relied on 5' RACE. Sequencer: Illumina HiSeq 2000. Through fastp at Q25 and MiXCR, TCRdb rebuilt clones from the public reads, retaining in-frame beta chains. CDR3 protein sequences are deduplicated, and each keeps its most common genes and DNA. This sample holds 310,000 or so distinct CDR3 sequences; about 8% were observed only once. The top ten clones comprise around 2.1% of the sample. These same records also appear under a second study, on yellow fever vaccine responses in identical twins.

Sample: memory (CD45RO+) T cells sorted from blood. Sample cell subset or site, as interpreted from the label and publication: CD45RO+ enriched T cells. The receptors come from a woman aged 18-29 years in good health.

This clonotype was seen only once. This sequence joins TRBV7-3 and TRBJ2-3; 8 bases fit TRBD2. This CDR3 spans 16 amino acids. Germline CDR1 and CDR2: SGHTA and FQGTGA. J was trimmed by 1 base and V by 5 bases; bases with no gene match: 8. The CDR3 spells CASSPGGGPGTDTQYF. CDR3 bases: TGTGCCAGCAGCCCGGGGGGGGGGCCGGGCACAGATACGCAGTATTTT.

This clonotype appeared many times. The CDR3: CASSQEWVGARRDNEQFF. The CDR3 coding sequence is TGTGCCAGCAGCCAAGAATGGGTAGGGGCTAGAAGGGACAATGAGCAGTTCTTC. The chain joins TRBV3-1 to TRBJ2-1, with D possibly TRBD1 on 5 matching bases. The CDR3 runs to 18 residues. V lost 0 bases and J 5 bases, leaving 20 bases between the germline ends. Germline V gives CDR1 LGHDT, CDR2 YNNKEL (reference sequence).

This clonotype was detected a few times. The chain is built from TRBV6-1 and TRBJ1-3; D gene ambiguous. V shed 8 bases and J shed 4 bases, with 9 bases lying between them. This CDR3 comprises 12 residues. Germline V lookup: CDR1 MNHNS, CDR2 SASEGT. The CDR3 reads CASSVGGNTIYF. Here the CDR3 DNA reads TGTGCCAGCTCCGTCGGGGGAAACACCATATATTTT.

This clonotype was observed many times. CDR3 loop: CASSDLAGGGDTQYF. CDR3 nucleotides: TGTGCCAGCAGTGATCTAGCGGGAGGAGGAGATACGCAGTATTTT. The chain couples TRBV6-1 to TRBJ2-3; 11 bases are a match to TRBD2. CDR1 is MNHNS, CDR2 SASEGT, per germline. J gave up 5 bases and V 3 bases, and 4 bases lay outside the gene matches. This CDR3 has 15 amino acids.

The sample holds many counts of this clonotype. J is TRBJ1-1 and V is TRBV5-1; D remains unclear. From germline, CDR1 is SGHRS and CDR2 YFSETQ. The ends were cut back, 2 bases at V and 3 bases at J, with 11 bases in the middle. The CDR3 covers 14 residues. CDR3 sequence: CASSFIGRDTEAFF. CDR3 DNA: TGCGCCAGCAGCTTTATAGGGCGGGACACTGAAGCTTTCTTT.

This clonotype came up a few times. The chain is built from TRBV20-1 and TRBJ2-3; 9 positions match TRBD2. V was pared by 0 bases and J by 7 bases, with 8 bases of the junction left unmatched. The germline gives CDR1 DFQATT, CDR2 SNEGSKA (reference sequence). The CDR3 is 15 amino acids. This CDR3 reads CSARDRAGGLYTQYF. CDR3 DNA sequence: TGCAGTGCTAGAGATCGGGCGGGGGGGCTGTATACGCAGTATTTT.

A few counts support this clonotype. The chain recombines TRBV5-1 with TRBJ2-5; TRBD2 might be the D (6 bases). The CDR3 is made up of 14 amino acids. Germline lookup yields CDR1 SGHRS and CDR2 YFSETQ. Between the trimmed V and J ends, which lost 0 bases and 5 bases, there was a span of 11 bases. In DNA form, the CDR3 reads TGCGCCAGCAGCTTGGGAGACAGCGGGGAGACCCAGTACTTC. Its protein product is CASSLGDSGETQYF.

This rearrangement joins TRBV20-1 to TRBJ2-7; no firm D call. Between the trimmed V and J ends, which lost 6 bases and 3 bases, there was a span of 9 bases. Germline assignment: CDR1 DFQATT and CDR2 SNEGSKA (reference sequence). This CDR3 has 11 amino acids. This CDR3 is CSANKDYEQYF. Written as DNA, the CDR3 is TGCAGTGCCAACAAAGACTACGAGCAGTACTTC.